This T cell receptor (beta chain) was sequenced for a study of long-term antiretroviral therapy in people with HIV. Study information: A decade or so separates the oldest specimens from the later 2015 immediate-ART recommendation. Notes on the study in general: Spans of CDR3 length were tighter for HIV repertoires than for controls.

The content of samples before DNA extraction was roughly 1-10 million cryopreserved PBMC. Running of the v3.0 immunoSEQ assay took place at survey level. What sequencing targeted per sample was about 35,000-55,000 T-cell genomes. Here immunoSEQ multiplex PCR was the method, and the copy in TCRdb shows in-frame clones only, minus some. The table includes over 15,000 clones, more than 80% detected once. This clone has more than one count but fewer than ten. Its specificity is unknown. Trimming cost V 2 bases and J 5 bases, with 3 bases left between them. The CDR3 is 11 amino acids. Germline CDR1 SEHNR, CDR2 FQNEAQ (reference sequence).

The specimen comprised unsorted PBMCs, sampled 0.2 years after starting antiretroviral therapy. The V call is TRBV7-9, the J call TRBJ2-5; D is ambiguous. This sequence was found in a woman in her forties with HIV. As DNA, the CDR3 is TGTGCCAGCAGCTTATTGGAGACCCAGTACTTC. This encodes CASSLLETQYF.